The 14 T cell receptor beta chains in this list originate from one sample, sequenced in a study of T cells after posttransplantation cyclophosphamide. Here immunoSEQ multiplex PCR was the method, and the copy in TCRdb shows in-frame clones only, minus some. This sample has approximately 10,000 clones, with about 93% found just once. Treatment was busulfan-fludarabine conditioning, a marrow graft, and cyclophosphamide on days +3 and +4. Material: PBMCs, obtained after allogeneic stem cell transplant with posttransplant cyclophosphamide. The receptor set was obtained from a female patient between 30 and 45 years old who received an allogeneic stem cell transplant from an unrelated donor, was CMV-positive, and had no GVHD. Some of the T cells might come from the graft donor.

The rearrangement links TRBV9 to TRBJ1-2; possible D gene TRBD1, 6 bases. V lost 0 bases to trimming and J lost 8 bases, with 23 bases between them. The CDR3 covers 17 residues. Germline values: CDR1 SGDLS, CDR2 YYNGEE. The CDR3 nucleotides read TGTGCCAGCAGCGTAGAATTCGAGGGGACGACAGGCTCGGGCTACACCTTC. It translates to CASSVEFEGTTGSGYTF.

V is TRBV5-1 and J is TRBJ1-1; no firm D call. Germline V gene lookup returns CDR1 SGHRS and CDR2 YFSETQ. Trimming shortened V by 2 bases and J by 4 bases, and 12 bases separated the two germline ends. This CDR3 has 14 residues. CDR3 coding DNA: TGCGCCAGCAGCTTCGGATTAGGGAGCACTGAAGCTTTCTTT. Its translation: CASSFGLGSTEAFF.

A note on this clone: This CDR3 is also generated by other DNA sequences in the sample. The V gene is TRBV9, the J gene TRBJ2-1; D unresolved. The CDR3 covers 12 residues. V shed 0 bases and J shed 7 bases, with 5 bases lying between them. Germline V gene lookup returns CDR1 SGDLS and CDR2 YYNGEE. Written as DNA, the CDR3 is TGTGCCAGCAGCGTAGCGTCTAATGAGCAGTTCTTC. Protein sequence: CASSVASNEQFF.

V gene TRBV6-1 combines with J gene TRBJ2-5, with TRBD1 identical over 7 bases. The J call is doubtful: the DNA matches TRBJ2-7 better. Germline CDR1 reads MNHNS; CDR2 reads SASEGT. The CDR3 extends over 15 amino acids. The CDR3 DNA reads TGTGCCAGCAGTGTTCTGGACAGGACAACCTACGAGCAGTACTTC. Amino acid sequence: CASSVLDRTTYEQYF.

This clone was seen a single time. The chain has TRBV5-8 and TRBJ2-5; no clear D gene. CDR1 SGHTS and CDR2 YDEGEE come from the germline V gene. Between the trimmed V and J ends, which lost 9 bases and 6 bases, there was a span of 18 bases. This CDR3 has 13 residues. DNA for the CDR3: TGTGCCAAAAATGTTGCGGCGCGGCAGACCCAGTACTTC. Translating gives CAKNVAARQTQYF.

The rearrangement joins TRBV5-5 to TRBJ2-3; D uncertain. The length of the CDR3 is 13 residues. Germline V gene data show CDR1 as SGHKS and CDR2 as YYEKEE (reference sequence). Trimming pared 2 bases from V and 3 bases from J, leaving 7 bases between. The CDR3 is CASSFRRTDTQYF. In DNA, the CDR3 is TGTGCCAGCAGCTTCAGGCGAACAGATACGCAGTATTTT.

The CDR3 DNA reads TGTGCCAGTAGTGTATACAGGGTCTCTGGGGCCAACGTCCTGACTTTC. Its translation is CASSVYRVSGANVLTF. The chain joins TRBV19 to TRBJ2-6; maybe TRBD1 (6 bases). CDR3 size: 16 residues. The germline V gene encodes CDR1 LNHDA and CDR2 SQIVND (reference sequence). V gave up 5 bases and J gave up 0 bases, with 11 bases separating them.

V and J are TRBV28 and TRBJ2-7; D is perhaps TRBD2 (6 bases). This CDR3 region has 14 residues. Germline lookup yields CDR1 MDHEN and CDR2 SYDVKM. V dropped 2 bases and J dropped 2 bases, with 10 bases sitting between them. The CDR3 DNA follows: TGTGCCAGCAGTTTAGGAGGGGTACCCTACGAGCAGTACTTC. It translates to CASSLGGVPYEQYF.

This chain joins TRBV10-2 and TRBJ2-5; 8 bases line up with TRBD1. The germline CDR1 and CDR2 sequences are WSHSY and SAAADI. This CDR3 region has 16 residues. The trim removed 2 bases at V and 1 base at J, leaving 6 bases unmatched. The CDR3 nucleotides are TGCGCCAGCAGTGAGCCTGGACAGGGCCTCCAAGAGACCCAGTACTTC. Translation: CASSEPGQGLQETQYF.

The chain is built from TRBV28 and TRBJ1-1, with D tentatively TRBD1 (6 bases). V lost 10 bases to trimming and J lost 1 base, with 16 bases between them. CDR1 MDHEN and CDR2 SYDVKM come from the germline V gene. The CDR3 length is 14 residues. CDR3 protein: CATYNRAPNTEAFF. CDR3 coding DNA: TGTGCCACCTATAACAGGGCCCCGAACACTGAAGCTTTCTTT.

The chain links TRBV9 to TRBJ2-7; 7 positions match TRBD2. The CDR3 is made up of 13 amino acids. J was trimmed by 5 bases and V by 4 bases; bases with no gene match: 6. CDR1 is SGDLS and CDR2 is YYNGEE in the germline V gene. CDR3 protein: CASSSRLADEQYF. The CDR3 coding sequence is TGTGCCAGCAGCTCTCGACTAGCCGACGAGCAGTACTTC.

V is TRBV10-3 and J is TRBJ2-7, with 9 bases lining up with TRBD2. The ends lost 6 bases at V and 4 bases at J; junction bases unmatched: 7. This CDR3 is built from 14 residues. Germline loops: CDR1 ENHRY, CDR2 SYGVKD. CDR3 coding DNA: TGTGCCATCAGCATAGCGGGAGAGAATTACGAGCAGTACTTC. It translates to CAISIAGENYEQYF.

This clone was found once. This rearrangement joins TRBV10-3 to TRBJ2-3; D is unresolved. The length of the CDR3 is 14 residues. Germline V CDR1 and CDR2: ENHRY, SYGVKD. Trimming removed 3 bases from V and 4 bases from J, with 11 bases in between. CDR3 residues: CAISDMGPPDTQYF. CDR3 bases: TGTGCCATCAGTGACATGGGCCCTCCAGATACGCAGTATTTT.

This sequence joins TRBV2 and TRBJ2-1; maybe TRBD1 (5 bases). This CDR3 has 12 residues. The V gene lost 10 bases and the J gene lost 9 bases, with 16 bases spanning the gap. Germline CDR1 SNHLY, CDR2 FYNNEI. Here the CDR3 DNA reads TGTGCCACCCTAGGGGTAAGGGGTGAGCAGTTCTTC. Its protein product is CATLGVRGEQFF.